The 19 T cell receptor beta chains below come from one sample, sequenced in a study of beta chain features in type 1 diabetes. What was sequenced were expressed TCRB transcripts, since all of the isolated RNA had been reverse transcribed. Produced via immunoSEQ multiplex PCR; TCRdb's table is partial and in-frame only. Of 350,000 to 400,000 clones in the sample, over 13% were seen once. Sequenced sample: naive CD4+ T cells from blood. These receptors originate from a woman under 30 in good health.

This clone was seen only a few times. The J gene is TRBJ1-2, the V gene TRBV30, with unresolved D. CDR1 is GTSNPN, CDR2 SVGIG, per germline (reference sequence). Trimming stripped 1 base from V and 2 bases from J, with 5 bases between. The CDR3 length is 12 residues. Here the CDR3 DNA reads TGTGCCTGGAGTGGGCTCAACTATGGCTACACCTTC. This encodes CAWSGLNYGYTF.

This clone was found a few times. The rearrangement links TRBV5-4 to TRBJ2-7; TRBD1 aligns across 7 bases. This CDR3 spans 15 amino acids. Germline V gene sequence: CDR1 SGHNT, CDR2 YYREEE (reference sequence). V trimming: 3 bases; J trimming: 0 bases; junction bases outside the gene matches: 6. CDR3 nucleotides: TGTGCCAGCAGCTCGACGGACAGGAGCTCCTACGAGCAGTACTTC. Translating gives CASSSTDRSSYEQYF. Full variable domain (rest looked up from reference TRBV5-4 and TRBJ2-7): ETGVTQSPTHLIKTRGQQVTLRCSSQSGHNTVSWYQQALGQGPQFIFQYYREEENGRGNFPPRFSGLQFPNYSSELNVNALELDDSALYLCASSSTDRSSYEQYFGPGTRLTVT.

This clone was seen a few times. The chain recombines TRBV7-9 with TRBJ2-4; 14 bases match TRBD2. The trim removed 5 bases at V and 0 bases at J, leaving 9 bases unmatched. The CDR3 runs to 19 residues. Germline V lookup: CDR1 SEHNR, CDR2 FQNEAQ (reference sequence). For the CDR3, the DNA is TGTGCCAGCAGCCCCGGACTAGCGGGAGGTCAACTAGCCAAAAACATTCAGTACTTC. Amino acids: CASSPGLAGGQLAKNIQYF.

This clone has only a few counts. The gene calls are TRBV30 and TRBJ2-5; D unclear. V shed 4 bases and J shed 5 bases, with 11 bases lying between them. The germline gives CDR1 GTSNPN, CDR2 SVGIG (reference sequence). The CDR3 runs 12 residues. The chain's CDR3 is CAWTLYSETQYF. In DNA form, the CDR3 reads TGTGCCTGGACTTTGTATTCGGAGACCCAGTACTTC.

V and J are TRBV28 and TRBJ2-1; D perhaps matches TRBD1 (6 bases). Germline V gives CDR1 MDHEN, CDR2 SYDVKM. Deletions cut 4 bases from V and 6 bases from J, with 19 bases between. This CDR3 is 16 amino acids long. The CDR3 coding sequence is TGTGCCAGCAGTTCTCCAGGGGAGACTATACTCAATGAGCAGTTCTTC. Translating gives CASSSPGETILNEQFF.

This clone was seen more than once but under ten times. V gene TRBV29-1 combines with J gene TRBJ2-3; TRBD1 is a possible D gene (6 bases). The CDR3 contains 14 residues. The germline CDR1 and CDR2 sequences are SQVTM and ANQGSEA. V lost 1 base and J lost 2, with 10 bases in between. The CDR3 nucleotides read TGCAGCGTTGAAGGGCAGGGGACCACAGATACGCAGTATTTT. Amino acids: CSVEGQGTTDTQYF.

V is TRBV2 and J is TRBJ2-2, with TRBD1 as a possible D gene (5 bases). Germline assignment: CDR1 SNHLY and CDR2 FYNNEI. The CDR3 is made up of 14 amino acids. Trimming shortened V by 10 bases and J by 1 base, and 13 bases separated the two germline ends. The chain's CDR3 is CANSWQGNTGELFF. In nucleotides, the CDR3 is TGTGCCAACTCGTGGCAGGGGAACACCGGGGAGCTGTTTTTT.

This clone was seen only a few times. This chain joins TRBV11-2 and TRBJ2-5; 8 nucleotides line up with TRBD1. This CDR3 spans 15 amino acids. CDR1 and CDR2 from the germline V gene are SGHAT and FQNNGV. Germline trimming cut 5 bases from V and 5 bases from J; bases unmatched to any gene: 10. CDR3 sequence reads: CASSHRQGNRETQYF. CDR3 in DNA: TGTGCCAGCAGCCATCGACAGGGGAACAGGGAGACCCAGTACTTC.

The genes are TRBV25-1 and TRBJ1-1, with TRBD1 matching over 9 bases. Germline CDR1 and CDR2: MGHDK and SYGVNS. V was pared by 6 bases and J by 5 bases, with 7 bases of the junction left unmatched. The length of the CDR3 is 14 residues. The chain's CDR3 is CASRGQGIGTEAFF. Here the CDR3 DNA reads TGTGCCAGCAGGGGACAGGGAATAGGAACTGAAGCTTTCTTT. Using reference TRBV25-1 and TRBJ1-1 for the parts outside the CDR3, the full variable domain is EADIYQTPRYLVIGTGKKITLECSQTMGHDKMYWYQQDPGMELHLIHYSYGVNSTEKGDLSSESTVSRIRTEHFPLTLESARPSHTSQYLCASRGQGIGTEAFFGQGTRLTVV.

This clone was picked up a small number of times. Additional DNA sequences in this sample encode the identical CDR3. This chain joins TRBV28 and TRBJ2-5; no reliable D call. Germline-derived CDR1 and CDR2 are MDHEN and SYDVKM. CDR3 size: 11 residues. V was cut by 4 bases and J by 5 bases, with 5 bases left in between. The CDR3 nucleotides are TGTGCCAGCAGTTCCCTGGAGACCCAGTACTTC. This sequence encodes CASSSLETQYF.

A remark on this clone: Other DNA sequences in this sample translate to the same CDR3. V gene TRBV4-1 combines with J gene TRBJ2-7; 9 nucleotides line up with TRBD1. This CDR3 has 14 amino acids. CDR1 and CDR2 from the germline V gene are MGHRA and YSYEKL. V lost 3 bases to trimming and J lost 5 bases; unmatched junction nucleotides: 5. CDR3: CASSQPGQGDEQYF. The CDR3 DNA sequence: TGCGCCAGCAGCCAGCCGGGACAGGGCGACGAGCAGTACTTC.

This rearrangement joins TRBV29-1 to TRBJ1-1; TRBD1 matches at 10 bases. Trimming at V came to 3 bases and at J to 0 bases, leaving 13 bases not matched to a gene. This CDR3 has 18 amino acids. Germline CDR1 and CDR2: SQVTM and ANQGSEA. The CDR3 DNA reads TGCAGCGTTGATTGGGTTTTGGGACAGGGGATCATGAACACTGAAGCTTTCTTT. The encoded protein is CSVDWVLGQGIMNTEAFF.

The chain uses TRBV9 and TRBJ2-5, with 9 bases identical to TRBD2. The V segment lost 0 bases and the J segment 5 bases; nucleotides outside the gene matches: 2. The V gene's germline CDR1 is SGDLS and CDR2 YYNGEE. This CDR3 comprises 14 residues. The CDR3 bases are TGTGCCAGCAGCGTAGTGGGGACTAGCGAGACCCAGTACTTC. It translates to CASSVVGTSETQYF.

The chain uses TRBV7-9 and TRBJ2-7; TRBD1 aligns across 9 bases. The CDR3 contains 14 residues. Germline V lookup: CDR1 SEHNR, CDR2 FQNEAQ (reference sequence). Trimming took 5 bases from V and 6 from J; bases not matched to a gene: 8. The chain's CDR3 is CASSIGQGLGEQYF. CDR3 DNA sequence: TGTGCCAGCAGCATCGGACAGGGGCTAGGCGAGCAGTACTTC.

This chain uses TRBV7-3 with TRBJ2-3; 7 bases are shared with TRBD2. The ends lost 2 bases at V and 2 bases at J; junction bases unmatched: 7. The V gene's germline CDR1 is SGHTA and CDR2 FQGTGA. The CDR3 consists of 16 residues. CDR3: CASSLSPGGYTDTQYF. As DNA, the CDR3 is TGTGCCAGCAGCTTATCTCCGGGAGGATACACAGATACGCAGTATTTT.

V gene TRBV7-2 combines with J gene TRBJ2-3, with D unresolved. CDR3 length: 16 residues. V was clipped by 1 base and J by 3 bases, with 14 bases between them. The V gene's germline CDR1 is SGHTA and CDR2 FQGNSA. The CDR3 reads CASSLERGVRTDTQYF. The CDR3 bases are TGTGCCAGCAGCTTAGAACGTGGAGTACGGACAGATACGCAGTATTTT.

The chain uses TRBV1 and TRBJ1-2; the listed D gene, TRBD1, was not tested against the DNA. TRBV1 is an annotated pseudogene. The CDR3 runs 13 residues. The CDR3 sequence: CTSSLQGGGGYTF. The DNA of the CDR3 is TGCACCAGCAGCCTACAGGGGGGCGGTGGCTACACCTTC.

The chain recombines TRBV7-2 with TRBJ1-4; TRBD1 aligns across 9 bases. CDR1 is SGHTA, CDR2 FQGNSA, per germline. This CDR3 comprises 15 residues. V shed 5 bases, J shed 8 bases, and the junction held 9 bases outside the gene matches. The CDR3 region is CASSTRTGEGEKLFF. As DNA, the CDR3 is TGTGCCAGCAGCACCAGGACAGGGGAGGGCGAAAAACTGTTTTTT.

The chain uses TRBV5-4 and TRBJ2-5; D ambiguous. This CDR3 region has 17 residues. The V end was cut by 1 base, the J end by 4 bases, with 20 bases between. Germline V gene lookup returns CDR1 SGHNT and CDR2 YYREEE (reference sequence). In nucleotides, the CDR3 is TGTGCCAGCAGCTTGAAGTGGTATAGGAGCGCCCCAGAGACCCAGTACTTC. It yields the protein CASSLKWYRSAPETQYF.